Reported below is one T cell receptor beta chain. This sample was taken from a study of cytomegalovirus exposure and HLA in healthy donors. PCR used 60 Vbeta primers and 13 Jbeta primers. The method was immunoSEQ multiplex PCR; TCRdb's version includes in-frame clones alone and lacks a portion of them. This sample has some 90,000 clones, with 76% found just once. Germline CDR1 reads MNHNS; CDR2 reads SASEGT. The CDR3 totals 13 residues. V was pared by 4 bases and J by 6 bases, with 4 bases of the junction left unmatched. The sample comprised PBMCs. The receptor was derived from a man aged 25 to 40 in good health and CMV-seropositive. The chain carries TRBV6-1 and TRBJ1-2, with 8 bases matching TRBD1. The DNA for the CDR3 is TGTGCCAGCAGTGTACTCAGGGGGCATGGCTACACCTTC. It translates to CASSVLRGHGYTF.